Shown below are 15 T cell receptor beta chains from a single sample sequenced in a study of blood T cell repertoires in COVID-19. TCRdb's table, derived via immunoSEQ multiplex PCR, lists solely in-frame clones and lacks some. The sample records 130,000 or so clones, under 90% being singletons. The sequenced sample was peripheral blood. These receptors came from a woman aged 60-70 years with active or convalescent COVID-19.

In this sample, this clone turned up a few times. The V and J genes are TRBV28 and TRBJ2-7, with D possibly TRBD2 on 6 matching bases. V was shortened by 1 base and J by 2 bases, with 21 bases between the two germline ends. The CDR3 consists of 18 residues. Germline V gene sequence: CDR1 MDHEN, CDR2 SYDVKM. DNA for the CDR3: TGTGCCAGCAGTTTATTTCGGGGGACCCAAAGAGGAACCTACGAGCAGTACTTC. It translates to CASSLFRGTQRGTYEQYF.

V and J are TRBV6-2 or TRBV6-3 and TRBJ2-5, with TRBD2 identical over 7 bases. Germline CDR1 MNHEY, CDR2 SVGEGT. Trimming took 4 bases from V and 5 from J; bases not matched to a gene: 16. This CDR3 has 17 residues. The DNA of the CDR3 is TGTGCCAGCAGTTCCGCCGGGTGGGGGAGGGACCGGGAGACCCAGTACTTC. It is translated as CASSSAGWGRDRETQYF.

The V and J genes are TRBV6-2 or TRBV6-3 and TRBJ2-2; 9 nucleotides match TRBD2. Trimming took 4 bases from V and 5 from J; bases not matched to a gene: 11. CDR3 size: 17 residues. CDR1 is MNHEY and CDR2 is SVGEGT in the germline V gene. The CDR3 bases are TGTGCCAGCAGTTTAGGGCGGGAGGGCCTCGATACCGGGGAGCTGTTTTTT. Translated: CASSLGREGLDTGELFF.

This clone was detected a few times. The chain recombines TRBV28 with TRBJ1-1; 7 bases fit TRBD1. The CDR3 runs 19 residues. Germline V lookup: CDR1 MDHEN, CDR2 SYDVKM. V gave up 3 bases and J gave up 0 bases; unmatched junction bases: 16. The CDR3 loop is CASSFGLGQVIFMNTEAFF. CDR3 coding DNA: TGTGCCAGCAGTTTTGGTCTAGGACAGGTTATCTTCATGAACACTGAAGCTTTCTTT.

The J gene is TRBJ2-4, the V gene TRBV18, with D maybe TRBD2 (5 bases). In germline, CDR1 is KGHSH, CDR2 LQKENI. Trimming removed 2 bases at V and 0 bases at J, with 8 bases between. This CDR3 is 15 amino acids long. The CDR3 coding sequence is TGTGCCAGCTCACCAATTGAGGGAGCCAAAAACATTCAGTACTTC. Translated: CASSPIEGAKNIQYF.

V is TRBV19 and J is TRBJ1-2, with 9 nucleotides matching TRBD1. There are 15 residues in the CDR3. CDR1 and CDR2 from the germline V gene are LNHDA and SQIVND (reference sequence). Losses at the gene ends were 5 bases for V and 4 bases for J; bases not matched to a gene: 8. The CDR3 protein is CASSEETGGLYGYTF. The DNA of the CDR3 is TGTGCCAGTAGTGAAGAGACAGGGGGGCTCTATGGCTACACCTTC. Using reference TRBV19 and TRBJ1-2 for the parts outside the CDR3, the full variable domain is DGGITQSPKYLFRKEGQNVTLSCEQNLNHDAMYWYRQDPGQGLRLIYYSQIVNDFQKGDIAEGYSVSREKKESFPLTVTSAQKNPTAFYLCASSEETGGLYGYTFGSGTRLTVV.

The chain is built from TRBV9 and TRBJ2-1; 8 bases align to TRBD1. There are 16 residues in the CDR3. Germline V lookup: CDR1 SGDLS, CDR2 YYNGEE. J lost 6 bases, V lost 4 bases, and 12 bases had no gene match. For the CDR3, the DNA is TGTGCCAGCAGCCCCCGGACAGGGAATTTGGGCAATGAGCAGTTCTTC. Translating gives CASSPRTGNLGNEQFF. The variable domain in full, completed from reference TRBV9 and TRBJ2-1, reads DSGVTQTPKHLITATGQRVTLRCSPRSGDLSVYWYQQSLDQGLQFLIQYYNGEERAKGNILERFSAQQFPDLHSELNLSSLELGDSALYFCASSPRTGNLGNEQFFGPGTRLTVL.

The rearrangement uses TRBV3-1 (or the pseudogene TRBV3-2) and TRBJ2-5, with 11 bases lining up with TRBD2. V lost 4 bases to trimming and J lost 9 bases; unmatched junction nucleotides: 7. Per germline, CDR1 LGHDT and CDR2 YNNKEL (reference sequence). This CDR3 spans 14 amino acids. The DNA for the CDR3 is TGTGCCAGCAGCCCGACTAGCGGGGTGGGGGCCCAGTACTTC. This translates into CASSPTSGVGAQYF.

The chain carries TRBV10-3 and TRBJ1-1; no clear D gene. Germline V gene data show CDR1 as ENHRY and CDR2 as SYGVKD. There are 13 residues in the CDR3. The V and J ends lost 0 bases and 0 bases respectively, with 2 bases between them. CDR3: CAISESLNTEAFF. DNA for the CDR3: TGTGCCATCAGTGAGTCCTTGAACACTGAAGCTTTCTTT.

V gene TRBV10-3 combines with J gene TRBJ2-7, with 7 bases lining up with TRBD2. Germline-derived CDR1 and CDR2 are ENHRY and SYGVKD. The CDR3 spans 15 residues. J was trimmed by 1 base and V by 6 bases; bases with no gene match: 9. The CDR3, as DNA: TGTGCCATCAGCCCCGGGACCGGGGGGTCCTACGAGCAGTACGTC. Its translation is CAISPGTGGSYEQYV.

The chain couples TRBV6-5 to TRBJ1-5, with D possibly TRBD1 on 5 matching bases. Germline CDR1 reads MNHEY; CDR2 reads SVGAGI. This CDR3 comprises 14 residues. V gave up 6 bases and J gave up 11 bases, with 20 bases separating them. The DNA of the CDR3 is TGTGCCAGCAGGGGGGTACGGGGGGTGTTGACCCAGCATTTT. Translated: CASRGVRGVLTQHF.

The sample holds one count of this clone. The chain uses TRBV28 and TRBJ2-1; 12 bases agree with TRBD2. Looked up from germline, CDR1 is MDHEN and CDR2 is SYDVKM. The V segment lost 5 bases and the J segment 5 bases; nucleotides outside the gene matches: 7. CDR3 size: 16 residues. CDR3 region: CASSRGTSGPHNEQFF. In DNA form, the CDR3 reads TGTGCCAGCAGTCGCGGGACTAGCGGGCCACACAATGAGCAGTTCTTC.

This chain uses TRBV19 with TRBJ2-3, with D possibly matching TRBD1 (6 bases). CDR1 is LNHDA and CDR2 is SQIVND in the germline V gene (reference sequence). This CDR3 is 14 amino acids long. The ends were cut back, 2 bases at V and 3 bases at J, with 9 bases in the middle. DNA of the CDR3: TGTGCCAGTAGTATACAGGGGTGGACAGATACGCAGTATTTT. As protein: CASSIQGWTDTQYF.

The chain recombines TRBV6-6 with TRBJ2-2; D unclear. The germline gives CDR1 MNHNY, CDR2 SVGAGI (reference sequence). The CDR3 spans 12 residues. V lost 6 bases to trimming and J lost 2 bases, with 4 bases between them. For the CDR3, the DNA is TGTGCCAGCAGCTCTAACACCGGGGAGCTGTTTTTT. It yields the protein CASSSNTGELFF.

This clone has a single count. The chain carries TRBV6-5 and TRBJ1-1, with a possible D match to TRBD1 (5 bases). The CDR3 runs 13 residues. V was clipped by 8 bases and J by 0 bases, with 10 bases between them. Germline values: CDR1 MNHEY, CDR2 SVGAGI. CDR3 amino acids: CASYRPMNTEAFF. CDR3 DNA: TGTGCCAGCTACAGGCCCATGAACACTGAAGCTTTCTTT.